This is a list of T cell receptor beta chains from one sample in a study of blood T cell repertoires in COVID-19. Assay used: immunoSEQ multiplex PCR; TCRdb lists only in-frame clones, some missing. The sample includes roughly 65,000 clones, more than 70% of them seen just once. Sequences were obtained from peripheral blood. Receptor source: a man between 50 and 59 years old with acute or convalescent COVID-19. Each CDR3 is given with its conserved first and last residue. The order of the fields is J gene, D gene, clone size, V gene, CDR3 length, CDR3 DNA, CDR3 protein. The D gene is left open where the match is weak. Size values are once, few and many counts, or a class for expanded clones, and some rows have none.

J gene: TRBJ1-2; D gene: -; clone size: -; V gene: TRBV7-9; CDR3 length: 19; CDR3 DNA: TGTGCCAGCAGGGGGGAGGAGGGACCAAGAGGGTCGATTGGCTATGGCTACACCTTC; CDR3 protein: CASRGEEGPRGSIGYGYTF
J gene: TRBJ2-7; D gene: -; clone size: few; V gene: TRBV7-9; CDR3 length: 15; CDR3 DNA: TGTGCCAGCAGCTTAGTCTGGGGCTGGAAGGACGAGCAGTACTTC; CDR3 protein: CASSLVWGWKDEQYF
J gene: TRBJ2-5; D gene: -; clone size: -; V gene: TRBV30; CDR3 length: 14; CDR3 DNA: TGTGCCTGGAGTGTACCTGGAGTACAAGAGACCCAGTACTTC; CDR3 protein: CAWSVPGVQETQYF
J gene: TRBJ1-1; D gene: -; clone size: -; V gene: TRBV10-3; CDR3 length: 14; CDR3 DNA: TGTGCCATCAGTCTCGGACAACCGAACACTGAAGCTTTCTTT; CDR3 protein: CAISLGQPNTEAFF
J gene: TRBJ1-1; D gene: TRBD1; clone size: -; V gene: TRBV10-3; CDR3 length: 17; CDR3 DNA: TGTGCCATCAGTGAGTCGCGGACAGGGGCGAAGGACACTGAAGCTTTCTTT; CDR3 protein: CAISESRTGAKDTEAFF
J gene: TRBJ1-5; D gene: -; clone size: -; V gene: TRBV5-1; CDR3 length: 14; CDR3 DNA: TGCGCCAGCAGCCCAACAGGGAGCAATCAGCCCCAGCATTTT; CDR3 protein: CASSPTGSNQPQHF
J gene: TRBJ1-3; D gene: -; clone size: -; V gene: TRBV28; CDR3 length: 15; CDR3 DNA: TGTGCCAGCAGTTTGATCGGGGACTCTGGAAACACCATATATTTT; CDR3 protein: CASSLIGDSGNTIYF
J gene: TRBJ2-3; D gene: TRBD2; clone size: -; V gene: TRBV9; CDR3 length: 17; CDR3 DNA: TGTGCCAGCAGCCATGGACTAGCGGGAGGGAGCACAGATACGCAGTATTTT; CDR3 protein: CASSHGLAGGSTDTQYF
J gene: TRBJ2-1; D gene: TRBD2; clone size: once; V gene: TRBV12-3/TRBV12-4; CDR3 length: 13; CDR3 DNA: TGTGCCAGCCGACTAGCGGGAGGGAATGAGCAGTTCTTC; CDR3 protein: CASRLAGGNEQFF
J gene: TRBJ2-7; D gene: -; clone size: once; V gene: TRBV11-1; CDR3 length: 14; CDR3 DNA: TGTGCCAGCAGCTTAAAGACAGGATACTACGAGCAGTACTTC; CDR3 protein: CASSLKTGYYEQYF
J gene: TRBJ2-5; D gene: TRBD1; clone size: few; V gene: TRBV7-3; CDR3 length: 13; CDR3 DNA: TGTGCCAGCAGCCCCCGACAGGGAGAGACCCAGTACTTC; CDR3 protein: CASSPRQGETQYF
J gene: TRBJ1-5; D gene: -; clone size: -; V gene: TRBV9; CDR3 length: 13; CDR3 DNA: TGTGCCAGCAGCGTAGGCGGGGAGGGGGCCCAGCATTTT; CDR3 protein: CASSVGGEGAQHF
J gene: TRBJ2-7; D gene: TRBD2; clone size: -; V gene: TRBV25-1; CDR3 length: 14; CDR3 DNA: TGTGCCAGCAGTGATTCGGGAGGTTCCTACGAGCAGTACTTC; CDR3 protein: CASSDSGGSYEQYF
J gene: TRBJ2-1; D gene: TRBD2; clone size: -; V gene: TRBV9; CDR3 length: 15; CDR3 DNA: TGTGCCAGCAGCCGAGGACTAGCGGGGTACAATGAGCAGTTCTTC; CDR3 protein: CASSRGLAGYNEQFF
J gene: TRBJ1-5; D gene: -; clone size: -; V gene: TRBV6-5; CDR3 length: 13; CDR3 DNA: TGTGCCAGCAGTTACGACAGCTTCCAGCCCCAGCATTTT; CDR3 protein: CASSYDSFQPQHF
J gene: TRBJ1-1; D gene: -; clone size: -; V gene: TRBV12-3/TRBV12-4; CDR3 length: 12; CDR3 DNA: TGTGCCAGCATTACAGGGTACACTGAAGCTTTCTTT; CDR3 protein: CASITGYTEAFF
J gene: TRBJ2-1; D gene: TRBD2; clone size: -; V gene: TRBV18; CDR3 length: 15; CDR3 DNA: TGTGCCAGCTCACCCGACCCCGGGGACTACGGTGAGCAGTTCTTC; CDR3 protein: CASSPDPGDYGEQFF
J gene: TRBJ2-7; D gene: TRBD2; clone size: few; V gene: TRBV12-3/TRBV12-4; CDR3 length: 13; CDR3 DNA: TGTGCCAGCAGTTTGGGCAGGGAGGGCGAGCAGTACTTC; CDR3 protein: CASSLGREGEQYF
J gene: TRBJ2-3; D gene: TRBD2; clone size: -; V gene: TRBV4-2; CDR3 length: 17; CDR3 DNA: TGTGCCAGCAGCCAAGAAGGGTTTAGCGGGAGCGCAGATACGCAGTATTTT; CDR3 protein: CASSQEGFSGSADTQYF
J gene: TRBJ1-6; D gene: -; clone size: -; V gene: TRBV6-5; CDR3 length: 13; CDR3 DNA: TGTGCCAGCAGTTACGTTCAGGATTCACCCCTCCACTTT; CDR3 protein: CASSYVQDSPLHF
J gene: TRBJ2-5; D gene: TRBD1; clone size: -; V gene: TRBV2; CDR3 length: 15; CDR3 DNA: TGTGCCAGCATTCTTCCTGCAGGGGGCGGAGAGACCCAGTACTTC; CDR3 protein: CASILPAGGGETQYF
J gene: TRBJ1-2; D gene: TRBD1; clone size: -; V gene: TRBV29-1; CDR3 length: 12; CDR3 DNA: TGCAGCGCCGCCGGGACAGAGAATGGCTACACCTTC; CDR3 protein: CSAAGTENGYTF
J gene: TRBJ1-2; D gene: -; clone size: -; V gene: TRBV14; CDR3 length: 13; CDR3 DNA: TGTGCCAGCAGCCTTGCCTCTGGCCCTGGCTACACCTTC; CDR3 protein: CASSLASGPGYTF
J gene: TRBJ2-1; D gene: TRBD2; clone size: -; V gene: TRBV20-1; CDR3 length: 14; CDR3 DNA: TGCAGTGCTAGTAGCGGGAGCGGCTACAATGAGCAGTTCTTC; CDR3 protein: CSASSGSGYNEQFF
J gene: TRBJ1-5; D gene: -; clone size: once; V gene: TRBV28; CDR3 length: 16; CDR3 DNA: TGTGCCAGCAGCCCAAACCCCACAGGGAGCAATCAGCCCCAGCATTTT; CDR3 protein: CASSPNPTGSNQPQHF
J gene: TRBJ2-2; D gene: TRBD2; clone size: -; V gene: TRBV7-9; CDR3 length: 16; CDR3 DNA: TGTGCCAGCAGCCAGCCAGGAGGGAGGGGTACCGGGGAGCTGTTTTTT; CDR3 protein: CASSQPGGRGTGELFF
J gene: TRBJ2-5; D gene: -; clone size: -; V gene: TRBV6-5; CDR3 length: 14; CDR3 DNA: TGTGCCAGCAGCATGAACTGGGGGAGGGAGACCCAGTACTTC; CDR3 protein: CASSMNWGRETQYF
J gene: TRBJ1-3; D gene: -; clone size: -; V gene: TRBV5-6; CDR3 length: 16; CDR3 DNA: TGTGCCAGCAGCCTATGGGGTCAGGGTTCTGGAAACACCATATATTTT; CDR3 protein: CASSLWGQGSGNTIYF
J gene: TRBJ2-7; D gene: -; clone size: -; V gene: TRBV6-2/TRBV6-3; CDR3 length: 12; CDR3 DNA: TGTGCCAGCAGTTACGCGGACTACGAGCAGTACTTC; CDR3 protein: CASSYADYEQYF
J gene: TRBJ2-1; D gene: TRBD1; clone size: -; V gene: TRBV28; CDR3 length: 14; CDR3 DNA: TGTGCCATAAATTCGGGACAGGGGTTCAATGAGCAGTTCTTC; CDR3 protein: CAINSGQGFNEQFF
J gene: TRBJ1-4; D gene: TRBD1; clone size: -; V gene: TRBV27; CDR3 length: 17; CDR3 DNA: TGTGCCAGCATGGGACAGGGGACTTTAACAACTAATGAAAAACTGTTTTTT; CDR3 protein: CASMGQGTLTTNEKLFF
J gene: TRBJ1-4; D gene: -; clone size: -; V gene: TRBV7-9; CDR3 length: 14; CDR3 DNA: TGTGCCAGCAGCCCCCGTAGTAATAATGAAAAACTGTTTTTT; CDR3 protein: CASSPRSNNEKLFF
J gene: TRBJ1-2; D gene: TRBD1; clone size: -; V gene: TRBV23-1; CDR3 length: 17; CDR3 DNA: TGCCCCCGCCCCCGACCGCGACAGGGATCCGTGAACTATGGCTACACCTTC; CDR3 protein: CPRPRPRQGSVNYGYTF
J gene: TRBJ2-7; D gene: -; clone size: -; V gene: TRBV29-1; CDR3 length: 14; CDR3 DNA: TGCAGCGTGGCGAAGAGGGCAGGGGACTACGAGCAGTACTTC; CDR3 protein: CSVAKRAGDYEQYF
J gene: TRBJ2-1; D gene: -; clone size: once; V gene: TRBV30; CDR3 length: 14; CDR3 DNA: TGTGCGTCGGGGTCTTCACTTTTATACAATGAGCAGTTCTTC; CDR3 protein: CASGSSLLYNEQFF